The 31 T cell receptor beta chains below all came from one sample that was sequenced in a study of T cell repertoires in ileal Crohn's disease. TCRdb's copy holds only in-frame clones and misses some; the assay was immunoSEQ multiplex PCR. The data hold some 12,000 clones, with approximately 72% observed a single time. The time point denotes: neoterminal ileum biopsy at postoperative endoscopy, about 6 months after surgery. The sequenced sample consisted of ileal tissue. These receptors came from an adult with Crohn's disease.

Here the CDR3 DNA reads TGTGCCAGCAGTTACCAGGGCAGCTCCTACAATGAGCAGTTCTTC. Translated: CASSYQGSSYNEQFF. The V and J genes are TRBV6-6 and TRBJ2-1, with D perhaps matching TRBD1 (5 bases). The CDR3 totals 15 residues. V lost 2 bases, J lost 0 bases, and 8 bases lay in between. CDR1 MNHNY and CDR2 SVGAGI come from the germline V gene (reference sequence).

The rearrangement uses TRBV6-1 and TRBJ2-3, with TRBD1 identical over 8 bases. This CDR3 has 17 amino acids. The ends lost 5 bases at V and 0 bases at J; junction bases unmatched: 10. Germline V CDR1 and CDR2: MNHNS, SASEGT. The CDR3 nucleotides are TGTGCCAGCAGTAAAGGGACAGGACGAACTAGCACAGATACGCAGTATTTT. It codes for CASSKGTGRTSTDTQYF.

The genes are TRBV5-1 and TRBJ1-1, with D possibly matching TRBD1 (5 bases). The length of the CDR3 is 13 residues. The germline V and J ends were trimmed by 4 bases and 3 bases, with 10 bases remaining between them. Germline V gives CDR1 SGHRS, CDR2 YFSETQ. The CDR3 DNA reads TGCGCCAGCAGCGCGGGACCTTACACTGAAGCTTTCTTT. Encoded protein: CASSAGPYTEAFF.

The chain employs TRBV2 and TRBJ1-5; 7 bases map to TRBD1. The V gene end was trimmed by 5 bases and the J gene end by 5 bases; junction bases not matched to a gene: 6. The CDR3 extends over 14 amino acids. CDR1 and CDR2 from the germline V gene are SNHLY and FYNNEI. The CDR3, as DNA: TGTGCCAGCAGTTCGAGACAGGGACATCAGCCCCAGCATTTT. It is translated as CASSSRQGHQPQHF.

The V call is TRBV9, the J call TRBJ2-2, with D perhaps TRBD1 (6 bases). The CDR3 consists of 15 residues. Germline V gene lookup returns CDR1 SGDLS and CDR2 YYNGEE. V was trimmed by 3 bases and J by 2 bases, leaving 11 bases between them. The chain's CDR3 is CASSARDTNTGELFF. The CDR3 nucleotides are TGTGCCAGCAGCGCAAGGGACACCAACACCGGGGAGCTGTTTTTT.

V gene TRBV4-3 combines with J gene TRBJ1-4; possibly TRBD1 for D (6 bases). Germline V gives CDR1 LGHNA, CDR2 YSLEER. Trimming removed 7 bases from V and 5 bases from J, with 20 bases in between. The CDR3 contains 16 residues. This CDR3 reads CASTLQLGQGNEKLFF. The CDR3, as DNA: TGCGCCAGCACTCTCCAATTGGGGCAGGGGAATGAAAAACTGTTTTTT.

This clone was recorded a few times. The chain employs TRBV6-1 and TRBJ1-5, with D maybe TRBD1 (5 bases). The ends were cut back, 7 bases at V and 3 bases at J, with 16 bases in the middle. This CDR3 is 15 amino acids long. The germline CDR1 and CDR2 sequences are MNHNS and SASEGT. The CDR3 sequence is CASTTWGSYNQPQHF. The CDR3 DNA sequence: TGTGCCAGCACCACGTGGGGCAGCTACAATCAGCCCCAGCATTTT.

The chain uses TRBV25-1 and TRBJ2-7; D is perhaps TRBD1 (6 bases). V lost 8 bases to trimming and J lost 3 bases, with 17 bases between them. The germline gives CDR1 MGHDK, CDR2 SYGVNS. The CDR3 is 14 residues long. CDR3 amino acids: CASARGGVSYEQYF. CDR3 DNA: TGTGCCAGCGCCCGAGGGGGTGTGAGCTACGAGCAGTACTTC.

The DNA for the CDR3 is TGTGCCAGCAGCGATCAGAAGAGGGTCACAGATACGCAGTATTTT. Translated: CASSDQKRVTDTQYF. This sequence joins TRBV9 and TRBJ2-3; a weak D match, TRBD2 (5 bases). The V gene's germline CDR1 is SGDLS and CDR2 YYNGEE. Trimming left V 3 bases short and J 2 bases short, with 13 bases between. The CDR3 has 15 residues.

The chain links TRBV27 to TRBJ1-1; maybe TRBD1 (6 bases). The CDR3 consists of 15 residues. Germline CDR1 reads MNHEY; CDR2 reads SMNVEV (reference sequence). V was trimmed by 4 bases and J by 4 bases, leaving 16 bases between them. Written as DNA, the CDR3 is TGTGCCAGCAGTTCCCAGACAGGACAGACCACTGAAGCTTTCTTT. It translates to CASSSQTGQTTEAFF.

This chain connects TRBV19 to TRBJ1-2, with D perhaps TRBD1 (5 bases). CDR3 length: 15 amino acids. V shed 3 bases and J shed 4 bases, with 15 bases lying between them. Germline values: CDR1 LNHDA, CDR2 SQIVND (reference sequence). CDR3 loop: CASSIQQGKAYGYTF. CDR3 DNA: TGTGCCAGTAGTATCCAGCAGGGAAAGGCCTATGGCTACACCTTC. The complete variable domain, with remaining parts taken from reference TRBV19 and TRBJ1-2, reads DGGITQSPKYLFRKEGQNVTLSCEQNLNHDAMYWYRQDPGQGLRLIYYSQIVNDFQKGDIAEGYSVSREKKESFPLTVTSAQKNPTAFYLCASSIQQGKAYGYTFGSGTRLTVV.

The V call is TRBV6-5, the J call TRBJ2-7; maybe TRBD2 (5 bases). Germline lookup yields CDR1 MNHEY and CDR2 SVGAGI. This CDR3 is 14 amino acids long. The V end lost 10 bases, the J end lost 2 bases, and 18 bases lay between the germline ends. The CDR3 spells CATSARAPTYEQYF. CDR3 nucleotide sequence: TGTGCCACCTCGGCGAGGGCCCCGACCTACGAGCAGTACTTC.

The chain uses TRBV2 and TRBJ2-2; D possibly corresponds to TRBD2 (6 bases). Germline-derived CDR1 and CDR2 are SNHLY and FYNNEI. CDR3 length equals 17 residues. Trimming left V 6 bases short and J 6 bases short, with 23 bases between. The chain's CDR3 is CASSRPGRGTRAGELFF. Written as DNA, the CDR3 is TGTGCCAGCAGCCGCCCGGGACGCGGGACGAGGGCCGGGGAGCTGTTTTTT. The entire variable domain, with the rest obtained from reference TRBV2 and TRBJ2-2, is as follows: EPEVTQTPSHQVTQMGQEVILRCVPISNHLYFYWYRQILGQKVEFLVSFYNNEISEKSEIFDDQFSVERPDGSNFTLKIRSTKLEDSAMYFCASSRPGRGTRAGELFFGEGSRLTVL.

This rearrangement joins TRBV9 to TRBJ2-5; D gene ambiguous. Trimming shortened V by 4 bases and J by 4 bases, and 8 bases separated the two germline ends. The CDR3 contains 12 residues. Germline V gene sequence: CDR1 SGDLS, CDR2 YYNGEE. The CDR3 DNA reads as TGTGCCAGCAGCTTTCCTTCAGAGACCCAGTACTTC. This gives the protein CASSFPSETQYF.

This clone was picked up a small number of times. The chain combines TRBV19 with TRBJ1-5, with TRBD1 matching over 7 bases. Germline V gives CDR1 LNHDA, CDR2 SQIVND (reference sequence). The CDR3 runs to 14 residues. Unmatched junction bases numbered 5, after V lost 5 bases and J lost 4 bases. CDR3 in amino acids: CASSARQGNQPQHF. Here the CDR3 DNA reads TGTGCCAGTAGTGCCCGACAGGGTAATCAGCCCCAGCATTTT.

This clone was counted once. The chain is built from TRBV5-1 and TRBJ1-4, with no clear D. The CDR3 spans 15 residues. CDR1 is SGHRS, CDR2 YFSETQ, per germline. V dropped 0 bases and J dropped 0 bases, with 6 bases sitting between them. The CDR3 DNA reads TGCGCCAGCAGCTTGGACGCAGCAACTAATGAAAAACTGTTTTTT. Protein product: CASSLDAATNEKLFF.

The rearrangement links TRBV6-6 to TRBJ2-2; the D gene is possibly TRBD2 (7 bases). The V end was cut by 8 bases, the J end by 3 bases, with 13 bases between. Germline V gives CDR1 MNHNY, CDR2 SVGAGI (reference sequence). The CDR3 length is 14 residues. The CDR3 loop is CASQGGGYTGELFF. DNA of the CDR3: TGTGCCAGCCAGGGCGGGGGCTACACCGGGGAGCTGTTTTTT.

This CDR3 reads CASSLSAQQGWREKLFF. The CDR3 coding sequence is TGCGCCAGCAGCTTGTCCGCACAACAGGGGTGGCGTGAAAAACTGTTTTTT. The genes are TRBV5-1 and TRBJ1-4, with 7 bases matching TRBD1. After removal of 1 base from V and 7 bases from J, the junction contained 13 bases not matched to a gene. The CDR3 contains 17 residues. Germline CDR1 SGHRS, CDR2 YFSETQ.

This clone was counted a few times. V is TRBV18 and J is TRBJ2-1; 11 bases map to TRBD1. The CDR3 totals 12 residues. CDR1 is KGHSH and CDR2 is LQKENI in the germline V gene. V was clipped by 6 bases and J by 10 bases; unmatched bases: 2. The CDR3 DNA sequence: TGTGCCAGCTCCAGGGACAGGGGGGAGCAGTTCTTC. Its translation: CASSRDRGEQFF. Full variable domain (remainder filled in from reference TRBV18 and TRBJ2-1): NAGVMQNPRHLVRRRGQEARLRCSPMKGHSHVYWYRQLPEEGLKFMVYLQKENIIDESGMPKERFSAEFPKEGPSILRIQQVVRGDSAAYFCASSRDRGEQFFGPGTRLTVL.

The V and J genes are TRBV28 and TRBJ2-3, with 8 nucleotides matching TRBD1. V lost 6 bases, J lost 6 bases, and 8 bases stayed unmatched. CDR3 length: 14 residues. Germline CDR1 and CDR2: MDHEN and SYDVKM. CDR3 bases: TGTGCCAGCAGAAGTCAGGGGGCGCAGGATACGCAGTATTTT. Residues: CASRSQGAQDTQYF.

Comment on this clone: This likely traces to a read error, being one base from a far larger clone. This CDR3 is also generated by other DNA sequences in the sample. The chain joins TRBV7-9 to TRBJ1-6; a weak D match, TRBD1 (5 bases). The CDR3 consists of 16 residues. CDR1 and CDR2 (germline): SEHNR, FQNEAQ (reference sequence). DNA of the CDR3: TGTGCCAGCAGCAGACAGTCGAGCTCCTATAATTCCCCCCTCCACTTT. It encodes CASSRQSSSYNSPLHF.

The genes are TRBV2 and TRBJ1-6; perhaps TRBD1 as D (5 bases). V lost 6 bases to trimming and J lost 5 bases, with 20 bases between them. Germline V lookup: CDR1 SNHLY, CDR2 FYNNEI. The CDR3 has 17 amino acids. The DNA for the CDR3 is TGTGCCAGCAGGCCCCGAACTGGGACTAAAAATAATTCACCCCTCCACTTT. It specifies CASRPRTGTKNNSPLHF.

The rearrangement uses TRBV5-6 and TRBJ1-5, with no clear D. Germline loops: CDR1 SGHDT, CDR2 YYEEEE. CDR3 size: 17 residues. Trimming pared 2 bases from V and 2 bases from J, leaving 17 bases between. The CDR3: CASSLYRAQKGNQPQHF. CDR3 nucleotides: TGTGCCAGCAGCTTATACCGAGCCCAAAAAGGCAATCAGCCCCAGCATTTT.

This chain joins TRBV2 and TRBJ1-5; no firm D call. Per the germline V gene, CDR1 is SNHLY and CDR2 is FYNNEI. This CDR3 is 14 amino acids long. The V and J ends lost 6 bases and 3 bases respectively, with 12 bases between them. CDR3 nucleotide sequence: TGTGCCAGCAGATCTAGAGGCTTCAATCAGCCCCAGCATTTT. This gives the protein CASRSRGFNQPQHF.

The gene calls are TRBV15 and TRBJ2-3; the D is unclear. The CDR3 has 13 residues. V was trimmed by 6 bases and J by 8 bases, leaving 15 bases between them. CDR1 LNHNV and CDR2 YYDKDF come from the germline V gene (reference sequence). In DNA form, the CDR3 reads TGTGCCACCAGTTATCCCCCGAGCCGTACGCAGTATTTT. Translated, it gives CATSYPPSRTQYF.

This rearrangement joins TRBV6-4 to TRBJ2-2, with 10 positions matching TRBD2. There are 14 residues in the CDR3. The J segment lost 6 bases and the V segment lost 4 bases, leaving 2 bases of the junction unmatched. The germline V gene encodes CDR1 MRHNA and CDR2 SNTAGT. The CDR3 sequence is CASSASGGAGELFF. The DNA of the CDR3 is TGTGCCAGCAGTGCGAGCGGGGGGGCCGGGGAGCTGTTTTTT.

The gene calls are TRBV7-6 and TRBJ1-3; a possible D gene is TRBD1 (6 bases). The ends were cut back, 5 bases at V and 0 bases at J, with 11 bases in the middle. This CDR3 region has 15 residues. CDR1 and CDR2 from the germline V gene are SGHVS and FNYEAQ. The CDR3 protein is CASSKGQNSGNTIYF. The CDR3 nucleotides are TGTGCCAGCAGCAAGGGACAAAACTCTGGAAACACCATATATTTT.

V is TRBV11-2 and J is TRBJ2-1; TRBD2 aligns across 14 bases. CDR1 and CDR2 (germline): SGHAT, FQNNGV. J lost 12 bases, V lost 0 bases, and 4 bases had no gene match. The CDR3 consists of 15 residues. The CDR3: CASSLETSGGARQFF. The DNA of the CDR3 is TGTGCCAGCAGCTTAGAGACTAGCGGGGGGGCCAGGCAGTTCTTC.

The chain carries TRBV6-5 and TRBJ2-5; 7 bases align to TRBD2. With the DNA end fitting TRBJ2-7 better, the J assignment may be wrong. CDR3 size: 15 residues. Germline V gene data show CDR1 as MNHEY and CDR2 as SVGAGI. CDR3 bases: TGTGCCAGCAGTGGTGGGAGGGCAGCGACCTACGAGCAGTACTTC. This gives the protein CASSGGRAATYEQYF.

This clone showed up just a few times. The chain employs TRBV5-1 and TRBJ1-1, with 9 bases fitting TRBD1. There are 13 residues in the CDR3. Germline lookup yields CDR1 SGHRS and CDR2 YFSETQ. J gave up 7 bases and V 2 bases, and 3 bases lay outside the gene matches. Written as DNA, the CDR3 is TGCGCCAGCAGCTTTGAGGGACAGGGTGAAGCTTTCTTT. Its translation: CASSFEGQGEAFF.

The rearrangement joins TRBV9 to TRBJ2-1; 10 bases map to TRBD1. The CDR3 consists of 15 residues. CDR1 and CDR2 (germline): SGDLS, YYNGEE. V gave up 0 bases and J gave up 8 bases; unmatched junction bases: 5. The CDR3 DNA reads TGTGCCAGCAGCGTAGGGGGACAGGGGTTCGATGAGCAGTTCTTC. Residues: CASSVGGQGFDEQFF.